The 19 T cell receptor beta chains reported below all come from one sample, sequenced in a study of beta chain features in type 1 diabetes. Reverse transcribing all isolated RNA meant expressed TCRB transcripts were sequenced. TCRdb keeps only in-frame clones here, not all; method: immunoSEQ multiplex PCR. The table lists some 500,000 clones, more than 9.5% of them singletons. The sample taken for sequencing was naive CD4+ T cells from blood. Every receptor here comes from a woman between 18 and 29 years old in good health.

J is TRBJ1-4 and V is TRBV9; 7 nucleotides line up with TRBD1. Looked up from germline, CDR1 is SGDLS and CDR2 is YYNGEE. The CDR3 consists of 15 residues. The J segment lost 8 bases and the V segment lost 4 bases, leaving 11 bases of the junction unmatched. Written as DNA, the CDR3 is TGTGCCAGCAGCTCCCAGACAGGGCGTTCCGAAAAACTGTTTTTT. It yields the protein CASSSQTGRSEKLFF.

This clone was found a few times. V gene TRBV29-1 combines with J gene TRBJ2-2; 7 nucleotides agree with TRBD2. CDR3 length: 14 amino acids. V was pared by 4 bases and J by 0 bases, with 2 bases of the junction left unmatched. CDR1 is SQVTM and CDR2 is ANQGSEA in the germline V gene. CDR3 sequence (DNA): TGCAGCGTTGGACGGGGGGCGAACACCGGGGAGCTGTTTTTT. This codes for CSVGRGANTGELFF.

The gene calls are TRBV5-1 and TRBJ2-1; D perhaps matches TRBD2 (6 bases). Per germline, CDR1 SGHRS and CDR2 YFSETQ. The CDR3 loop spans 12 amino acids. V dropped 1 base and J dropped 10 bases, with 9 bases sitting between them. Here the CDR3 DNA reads TGCGCCAGCAGCTTGTTGGCGGGAGAGCAGTTCTTC. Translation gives CASSLLAGEQFF.

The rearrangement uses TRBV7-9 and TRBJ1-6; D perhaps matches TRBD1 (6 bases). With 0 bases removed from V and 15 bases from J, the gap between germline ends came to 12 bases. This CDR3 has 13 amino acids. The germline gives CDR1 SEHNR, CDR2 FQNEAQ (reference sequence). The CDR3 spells CASSLAGGNLLHF. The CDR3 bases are TGTGCCAGCAGCTTAGCCGGGGGCAATCTCCTCCACTTT. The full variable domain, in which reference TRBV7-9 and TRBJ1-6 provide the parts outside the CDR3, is DTGVSQNPRHKITKRGQNVTFRCDPISEHNRLYWYRQTLGQGPEFLTYFQNEAQLEKSRLLSDRFSAERPKGSFSTLEIQRTEQGDSAMYLCASSLAGGNLLHFGNGTRLTVT.

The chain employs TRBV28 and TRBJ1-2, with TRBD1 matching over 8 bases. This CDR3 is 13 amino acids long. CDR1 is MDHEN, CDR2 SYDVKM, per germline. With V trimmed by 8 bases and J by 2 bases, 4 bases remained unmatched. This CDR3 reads CASLDRANYGYTF. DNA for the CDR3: TGTGCCAGCTTGGACAGGGCGAACTATGGCTACACCTTC.

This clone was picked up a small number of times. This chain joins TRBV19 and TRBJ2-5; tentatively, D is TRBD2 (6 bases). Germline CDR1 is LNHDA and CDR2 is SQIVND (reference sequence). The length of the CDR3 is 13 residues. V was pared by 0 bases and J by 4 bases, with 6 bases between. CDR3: CASSIEGGETQYF. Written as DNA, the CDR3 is TGTGCCAGTAGTATAGAGGGAGGAGAGACCCAGTACTTC.

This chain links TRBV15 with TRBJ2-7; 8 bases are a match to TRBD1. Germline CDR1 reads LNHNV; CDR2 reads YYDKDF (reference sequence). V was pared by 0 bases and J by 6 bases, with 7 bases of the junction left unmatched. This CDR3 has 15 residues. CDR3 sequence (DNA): TGTGCCACCAGCAGAGAGGGGACAGGAGGGATCGAGCAGTACTTC. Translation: CATSREGTGGIEQYF.

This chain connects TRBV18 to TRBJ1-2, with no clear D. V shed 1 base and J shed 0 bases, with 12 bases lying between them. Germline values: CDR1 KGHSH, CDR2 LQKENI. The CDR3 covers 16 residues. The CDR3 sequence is CASSPLSPGANYGYTF. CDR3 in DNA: TGTGCCAGCTCACCACTGAGCCCAGGAGCTAACTATGGCTACACCTTC. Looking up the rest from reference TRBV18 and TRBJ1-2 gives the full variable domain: NAGVMQNPRHLVRRRGQEARLRCSPMKGHSHVYWYRQLPEEGLKFMVYLQKENIIDESGMPKERFSAEFPKEGPSILRIQQVVRGDSAAYFCASSPLSPGANYGYTFGSGTRLTVV.

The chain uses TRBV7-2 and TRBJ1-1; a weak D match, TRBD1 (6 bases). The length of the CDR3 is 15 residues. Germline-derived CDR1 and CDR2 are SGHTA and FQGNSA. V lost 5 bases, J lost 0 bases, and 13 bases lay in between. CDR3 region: CASSLLGALNTEAFF. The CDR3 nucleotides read TGTGCCAGCAGCCTATTGGGGGCACTGAACACTGAAGCTTTCTTT.

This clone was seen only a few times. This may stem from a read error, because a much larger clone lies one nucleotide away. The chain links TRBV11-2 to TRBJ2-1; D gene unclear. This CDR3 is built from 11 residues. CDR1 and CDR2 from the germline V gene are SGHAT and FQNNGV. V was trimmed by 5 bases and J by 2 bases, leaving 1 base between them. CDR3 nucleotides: TGTGCCAGCAGCCCCTACAATGAGCAGTTCTTC. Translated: CASSPYNEQFF. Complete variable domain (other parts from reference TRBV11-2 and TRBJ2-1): EAGVAQSPRYKIIEKRQSVAFWCNPISGHATLYWYQQILGQGPKLLIQFQNNGVVDDSQLPKDRFSAERLKGVDSTLKIQPAKLEDSAVYLCASSPYNEQFFGPGTRLTVL.

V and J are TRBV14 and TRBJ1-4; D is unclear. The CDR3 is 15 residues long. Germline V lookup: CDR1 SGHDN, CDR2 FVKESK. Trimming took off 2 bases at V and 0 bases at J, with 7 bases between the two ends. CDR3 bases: TGTGCCAGCAGCCAATACAGAACAACTAATGAAAAACTGTTTTTT. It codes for CASSQYRTTNEKLFF.

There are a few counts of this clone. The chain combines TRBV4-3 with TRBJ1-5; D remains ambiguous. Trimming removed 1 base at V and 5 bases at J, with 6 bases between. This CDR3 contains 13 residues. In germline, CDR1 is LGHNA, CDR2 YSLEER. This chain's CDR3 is CASSQGFDQPQHF. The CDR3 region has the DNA TGCGCCAGCAGCCAAGGTTTCGATCAGCCCCAGCATTTT.

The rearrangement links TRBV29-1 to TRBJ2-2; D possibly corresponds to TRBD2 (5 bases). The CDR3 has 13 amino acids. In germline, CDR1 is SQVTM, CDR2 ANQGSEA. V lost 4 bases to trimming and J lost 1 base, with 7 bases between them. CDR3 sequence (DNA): TGCAGCGTTGGAGGGTGGAACACCGGGGAGCTGTTTTTT. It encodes CSVGGWNTGELFF.

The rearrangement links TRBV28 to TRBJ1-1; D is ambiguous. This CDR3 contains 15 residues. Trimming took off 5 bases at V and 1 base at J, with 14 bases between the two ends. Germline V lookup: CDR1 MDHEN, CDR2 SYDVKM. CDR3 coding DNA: TGTGCCAGCAGTCCCCCGGGAGGGTCGAACACTGAAGCTTTCTTT. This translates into CASSPPGGSNTEAFF.

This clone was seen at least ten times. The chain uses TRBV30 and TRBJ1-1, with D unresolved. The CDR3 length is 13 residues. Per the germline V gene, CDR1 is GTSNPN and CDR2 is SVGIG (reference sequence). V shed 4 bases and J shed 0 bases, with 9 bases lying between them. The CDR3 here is CAWTVLMNTEAFF. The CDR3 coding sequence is TGTGCCTGGACAGTACTTATGAACACTGAAGCTTTCTTT.

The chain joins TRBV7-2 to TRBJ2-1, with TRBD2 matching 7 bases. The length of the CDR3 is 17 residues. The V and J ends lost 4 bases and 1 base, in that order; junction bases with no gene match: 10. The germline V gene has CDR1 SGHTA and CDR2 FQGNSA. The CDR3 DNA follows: TGTGCCAGCAGCTGGGTCTTCACTAGCGCGTCCTACAATGAGCAGTTCTTC. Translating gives CASSWVFTSASYNEQFF. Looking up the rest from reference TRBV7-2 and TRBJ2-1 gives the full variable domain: GAGVSQSPSNKVTEKGKDVELRCDPISGHTALYWYRQSLGQGLEFLIYFQGNSAPDKSGLPSDRFSAERTGGSVSTLTIQRTQQEDSAVYLCASSWVFTSASYNEQFFGPGTRLTVL.

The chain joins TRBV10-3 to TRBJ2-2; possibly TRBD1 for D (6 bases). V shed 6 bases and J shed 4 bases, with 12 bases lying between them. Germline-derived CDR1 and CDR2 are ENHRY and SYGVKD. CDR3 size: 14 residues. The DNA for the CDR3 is TGTGCCATCAGCGCACTAGGGGGCACCGGGGAGCTGTTTTTT. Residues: CAISALGGTGELFF.

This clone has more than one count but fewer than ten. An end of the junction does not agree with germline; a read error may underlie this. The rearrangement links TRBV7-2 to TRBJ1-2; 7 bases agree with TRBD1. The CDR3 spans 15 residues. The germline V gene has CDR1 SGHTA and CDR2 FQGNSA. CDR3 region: CASTLGDSSIYGYTF. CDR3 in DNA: TGTGCCAGCACCTTAGGGGACAGCTCCATCTATGGCTACACCTTC.

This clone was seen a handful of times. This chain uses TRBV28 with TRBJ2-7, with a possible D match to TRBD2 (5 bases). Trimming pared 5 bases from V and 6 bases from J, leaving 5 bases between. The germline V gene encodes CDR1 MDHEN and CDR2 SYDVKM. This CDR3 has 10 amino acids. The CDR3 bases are TGTGCCAGCAGTGAGGGCGAGCAGTACGTC. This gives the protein CASSEGEQYV.